A single sample is the source of the 23 T cell receptor beta chains below, sequenced in a study of cytomegalovirus exposure and HLA in healthy donors. Primers for the PCR totalled 60 Vbeta and 13 Jbeta. Generated by immunoSEQ multiplex PCR, the TCRdb table keeps only in-frame clones and is missing some. The sample lists 150,000 to 200,000 clones, around four fifths occurring once. Sequencing was performed on PBMCs. Every receptor here comes from a female donor in good health and CMV-seronegative.

In this sample, this clone turned up a few times. For the CDR3, the DNA is TGTGCCAGCAGCTTAACGATCAGCGGGGCTTACAATGAGCAGTTCTTC. It yields the protein CASSLTISGAYNEQFF. V usage is TRBV7-3 and J usage is TRBJ2-1; 7 bases agree with TRBD2. CDR1 and CDR2 (germline): SGHTA, FQGTGA. This CDR3 is built from 16 residues. V lost 0 bases to trimming and J lost 4 bases; unmatched junction nucleotides: 6.

The chain recombines TRBV28 with TRBJ1-6; the D is unclear. The CDR3 length is 11 residues. CDR1 MDHEN and CDR2 SYDVKM come from the germline V gene. Trimming cost V 6 bases and J 11 bases, with 8 bases left between them. Here the CDR3 DNA reads TGTGCCAGCAGCTCTCCCCCACCCCTCCACTTT. This translates into CASSSPPPLHF.

This rearrangement joins TRBV5-6 to TRBJ1-2, with D possibly being TRBD1 (5 bases). The CDR3 totals 14 residues. Germline V gene sequence: CDR1 SGHDT, CDR2 YYEEEE. V gave up 3 bases and J gave up 1 base, with 10 bases separating them. In DNA, the CDR3 is TGTGCCAGCAGCTCTGGGGCCCTTAACTATGGCTACACCTTC. This codes for CASSSGALNYGYTF.

The chain employs TRBV19 and TRBJ2-1, with 7 bases identical to TRBD1. The trim removed 7 bases at V and 8 bases at J, leaving 8 bases unmatched. The CDR3 contains 13 residues. Germline V gene data show CDR1 as LNHDA and CDR2 as SQIVND (reference sequence). The CDR3 reads CASTPEGADEQFF. The DNA of the CDR3 is TGTGCCAGTACCCCCGAGGGGGCCGATGAGCAGTTCTTC.

The chain uses TRBV27 and TRBJ2-7, with 8 nucleotides matching TRBD1. Germline assignment: CDR1 MNHEY and CDR2 SMNVEV (reference sequence). V trimming: 5 bases; J trimming: 3 bases; junction bases outside the gene matches: 6. The CDR3 spans 14 residues. In DNA, the CDR3 is TGTGCCAGCAGTCTGACAGGGGCAAACTACGAGCAGTACTTC. Translated, it gives CASSLTGANYEQYF.

This clone was counted once. The chain has TRBV28 and TRBJ1-2; D possibly corresponds to TRBD1 (5 bases). Germline CDR1 MDHEN, CDR2 SYDVKM. This CDR3 is built from 15 residues. V was shortened by 7 bases and J by 8 bases, with 23 bases between the two germline ends. Here the CDR3 DNA reads TGTGCCAGCACCCTGTCCCGACAGTCCGGGGGGGGCTACACCTTC. This sequence encodes CASTLSRQSGGGYTF.

The V call is TRBV13, the J call TRBJ2-7; TRBD1 aligns across 7 bases. Germline loops: CDR1 PRHDT, CDR2 FYEKMQ (reference sequence). CDR3 length equals 14 residues. The ends lost 7 bases at V and 6 bases at J; junction bases unmatched: 12. The CDR3 nucleotides are TGTGCCAGCACCATAGGGGGCAGGGTTGGCGAGCAGTACTTC. It specifies CASTIGGRVGEQYF.

This chain links TRBV11-3 with TRBJ2-3, with 9 bases that match TRBD1. The ends lost 4 bases at V and 4 bases at J; junction bases unmatched: 3. Germline V lookup: CDR1 SGHNT, CDR2 YENEEA. This CDR3 spans 14 amino acids. CDR3 in amino acids: CASSSRQGADTQYF. The CDR3 bases are TGTGCCAGCAGCTCCCGACAGGGGGCAGATACGCAGTATTTT.

The V call is TRBV6-5, the J call TRBJ2-7, with TRBD2 as a possible D gene (6 bases). The V gene lost 5 bases and the J gene lost 4 bases, with 12 bases spanning the gap. CDR3 length: 13 residues. From germline, CDR1 is MNHEY and CDR2 SVGAGI. The CDR3 bases are TGTGCCAGCAGTCTCCAGGGAGGATACGAGCAGTACTTC. Translated: CASSLQGGYEQYF.

This chain uses TRBV14 with TRBJ1-2; the D is unclear. CDR3 length equals 15 residues. V was cut by 0 bases and J by 2 bases, with 10 bases left in between. Germline-derived CDR1 and CDR2 are SGHDN and FVKESK. In DNA form, the CDR3 reads TGTGCCAGCAGCCAAGATCTCACAGTGAACTATGGCTACACCTTC. Translating gives CASSQDLTVNYGYTF.

This chain connects TRBV19 to TRBJ1-1; no firm D call. This CDR3 has 17 residues. The V gene's germline CDR1 is LNHDA and CDR2 SQIVND (reference sequence). V was shortened by 10 bases and J by 5 bases, with 29 bases between the two germline ends. DNA of the CDR3: TGTGCCACCACCCGCCCCACCGGGGTCATGGACTGGACTGAAGCTTTCTTT. Protein sequence: CATTRPTGVMDWTEAFF.

CDR3 in amino acids: CAISESFSGISPLHF. CDR3 in DNA: TGTGCCATCAGTGAGAGTTTTTCGGGGATTTCACCCCTCCACTTT. The rearrangement links TRBV10-3 to TRBJ1-6; D is ambiguous. V shed 2 bases and J shed 9 bases, with 14 bases lying between them. Germline assignment: CDR1 ENHRY and CDR2 SYGVKD. This CDR3 has 15 amino acids.

On this clone: An end of the junction does not agree with germline; a read error may underlie this. The CDR3 bases are TGTACCAGCAGCTTACTAGCGGGAGTTTCCAACGAGCAGTACTTC. Encoded protein: CTSSLLAGVSNEQYF. The chain combines TRBV7-9 with TRBJ2-7; 11 nucleotides align to TRBD2. Germline loops: CDR1 SEHNR, CDR2 FQNEAQ (reference sequence). This CDR3 is 15 amino acids long.

The chain combines TRBV11-2 with TRBJ1-1, with no clear D. Trimming shortened V by 1 base and J by 1 base, and 10 bases separated the two germline ends. This CDR3 comprises 15 residues. Germline CDR1 is SGHAT and CDR2 is FQNNGV. This CDR3 is CASSLVRSGNTEAFF. The DNA for the CDR3 is TGTGCCAGCAGCTTAGTCCGGTCGGGGAACACTGAAGCTTTCTTT.

The chain links TRBV30 to TRBJ2-2; D is possibly TRBD2 (5 bases). Germline loops: CDR1 GTSNPN, CDR2 SVGIG (reference sequence). Trimming left V 2 bases short and J 1 base short, with 11 bases between. CDR3 length: 15 amino acids. The CDR3 DNA sequence: TGTGCCTGGAGTTACAGAGGGTTGAACACCGGGGAGCTGTTTTTT. This translates into CAWSYRGLNTGELFF.

The chain links TRBV5-1 to TRBJ1-1, with TRBD1 identical over 7 bases. The CDR3 is 14 residues long. J gave up 1 base and V 4 bases, and 4 bases lay outside the gene matches. Germline CDR1 is SGHRS and CDR2 is YFSETQ. This chain's CDR3 is CASSPGGWNTEAFF. The CDR3 coding sequence is TGCGCCAGCAGCCCAGGGGGTTGGAACACTGAAGCTTTCTTT.

This sequence joins TRBV19 and TRBJ2-1; 7 bases are a match to TRBD1. Germline V gene data show CDR1 as LNHDA and CDR2 as SQIVND (reference sequence). This CDR3 is built from 13 residues. The V and J ends lost 11 bases and 1 base, in that order; junction bases with no gene match: 5. CDR3 coding DNA: TGTGCCTCCAGACAGGGATCCTACAATGAGCAGTTCTTC. Protein: CASRQGSYNEQFF.

The genes are TRBV11-2 and TRBJ1-6, with TRBD1 matching over 11 bases. Unmatched junction bases numbered 12, after V lost 6 bases and J lost 2 bases. CDR1 and CDR2 from the germline V gene are SGHAT and FQNNGV. The CDR3 is 19 amino acids. The CDR3 sequence: CASRKPGQGEWAYNSPLHF. CDR3 DNA sequence: TGTGCCAGCAGAAAACCGGGACAGGGGGAATGGGCCTATAATTCACCCCTCCACTTT.

The V gene is TRBV28, the J gene TRBJ1-5, with unresolved D. The CDR3 extends over 12 amino acids. The germline gives CDR1 MDHEN, CDR2 SYDVKM. Trimming removed 7 bases from V and 0 bases from J, with 4 bases in between. As DNA, the CDR3 is TGTGCCAGCACTTATAGCAATCAGCCCCAGCATTTT. Encoded protein: CASTYSNQPQHF.

The chain recombines TRBV15 with TRBJ2-7, with unresolved D. This CDR3 contains 14 residues. Germline CDR1 LNHNV, CDR2 YYDKDF (reference sequence). With 5 bases removed from V and 5 bases from J, the gap between germline ends came to 16 bases. CDR3 sequence (DNA): TGTGCCACCAGCCCCCGGGTCGCGCCGGACGAGCAGTACTTC. Its translation is CATSPRVAPDEQYF.

The rearrangement uses TRBV6-1 and TRBJ1-4; no clear D gene. Germline-derived CDR1 and CDR2 are MNHNS and SASEGT. V dropped 2 bases and J dropped 8 bases, with 18 bases sitting between them. CDR3 length: 16 amino acids. The CDR3 region is CASSEKGPDYSEKLFF. The CDR3 bases are TGTGCCAGCAGTGAAAAAGGCCCTGACTATTCCGAAAAACTGTTTTTT.

This clone showed up just once. This chain links TRBV21-1 with TRBJ1-1; the table's D call, TRBD1, was not checked against the DNA. TRBV21-1 is tagged as a pseudogene. CDR3 length equals 18 residues. Here the CDR3 reads CASSIFRDRERRDTEAFF. The CDR3 coding sequence is TGTGCCAGCAGCATCTTCCGGGACAGGGAAAGAAGAGACACTGAAGCTTTCTTT.

For this clone: This CDR3 is also generated by other DNA sequences in the sample. The gene calls are TRBV5-1 and TRBJ1-1; 7 bases match TRBD1. This CDR3 region has 14 residues. V was clipped by 0 bases and J by 4 bases; unmatched bases: 3. Germline CDR1 and CDR2: SGHRS and YFSETQ. DNA of the CDR3: TGCGCCAGCAGCTTGGACAGGGGAGGCACTGAAGCTTTCTTT. This codes for CASSLDRGGTEAFF.